One and the same sample provided the 8 T cell receptor beta chains below, sequenced in a study of cytomegalovirus exposure and HLA in healthy donors. Clones were read by immunoSEQ multiplex PCR, and TCRdb kept only the in-frame ones, dropping some. Here the sample spans 250,000 to 400,000 clones, around 90% being singletons. Sequencing input: PBMCs. The receptors derive from a man aged 25 to 45 in good health and CMV-seronegative.

The rearrangement uses TRBV6-1 and TRBJ2-5, with TRBD1 as a possible D gene (6 bases). The CDR3 length is 11 residues. Germline CDR1 MNHNS, CDR2 SASEGT. Trimming pared 11 bases from V and 7 bases from J, leaving 14 bases between. Here the CDR3 reads CAGGGGWTQYF. DNA of the CDR3: TGTGCCGGGGGCGGTGGATGGACCCAGTACTTC.

The V gene is TRBV4-1, the J gene TRBJ1-2, with TRBD1 matching over 10 bases. Germline assignment: CDR1 MGHRA and CDR2 YSYEKL. V trimming: 4 bases; J trimming: 7 bases; junction bases outside the gene matches: 3. The length of the CDR3 is 13 residues. Here the CDR3 DNA reads TGCGCCAGCAGCCGGGGACAGGGGTTTGGCTACACCTTC. This gives the protein CASSRGQGFGYTF.

The chain carries TRBV29-1 and TRBJ1-1; the D is unclear. CDR1 is SQVTM, CDR2 ANQGSEA, per germline. The CDR3 runs 12 residues. Between the trimmed V and J ends, which lost 6 bases and 4 bases, there was a span of 12 bases. CDR3 bases: TGCAGCGTCCGGCGGGAAGCCACTGAAGCTTTCTTT. It translates to CSVRREATEAFF.

This rearrangement joins TRBV6-5 to TRBJ1-1, with TRBD1 matching over 8 bases. Germline values: CDR1 MNHEY, CDR2 SVGAGI. V lost 7 bases to trimming and J lost 0 bases; unmatched junction nucleotides: 4. The CDR3 runs 14 residues. The CDR3 bases are TGTGCCAGCACAGGGGGCAGGGTGAACACTGAAGCTTTCTTT. This gives the protein CASTGGRVNTEAFF.

This clone has just a few counts. The V and J genes are TRBV6-5 and TRBJ1-1, with D possibly being TRBD1 (5 bases). CDR3 length: 14 residues. The germline V and J ends were trimmed by 8 bases and 1 base, with 14 bases remaining between them. Germline CDR1 is MNHEY and CDR2 is SVGAGI. The CDR3 DNA reads TGTGCCAGCTGGTCCGGGGGGACGAACACTGAAGCTTTCTTT. It translates to CASWSGGTNTEAFF.

The V call is TRBV6-5, the J call TRBJ2-1; 8 nucleotides line up with TRBD2. Germline assignment: CDR1 MNHEY and CDR2 SVGAGI. This CDR3 is built from 14 residues. V gave up 6 bases and J gave up 2 bases; unmatched junction bases: 3. The CDR3 sequence: CASRISGTYNEQFF. The CDR3 coding sequence is TGTGCCAGCAGAATTAGCGGGACCTACAATGAGCAGTTCTTC.

The rearrangement joins TRBV4-3 to TRBJ2-5, with 10 nucleotides matching TRBD2. The V gene end was trimmed by 4 bases and the J gene end by 3 bases; junction bases not matched to a gene: 5. The V gene's germline CDR1 is LGHNA and CDR2 YSLEER. This CDR3 is built from 15 residues. The CDR3 spells CASSLGAGGEETQYF. CDR3 nucleotide sequence: TGCGCCAGCAGCCTAGGAGCGGGGGGGGAAGAGACCCAGTACTTC.

The chain carries TRBV5-1 and TRBJ2-4; 8 bases are shared with TRBD1. CDR3 length: 17 residues. Germline V CDR1 and CDR2: SGHRS, YFSETQ. Trimming at V came to 2 bases and at J to 0 bases, leaving 7 bases not matched to a gene. The CDR3 sequence is CASSLPGQALAKNIQYF. For the CDR3, the DNA is TGCGCCAGCAGCTTACCGGGACAGGCACTAGCCAAAAACATTCAGTACTTC.